The 23 T cell receptor beta chains listed next were all sequenced from one sample in a study of T cell responses to AZD1222 COVID-19 vaccine. Profiled with immunoSEQ multiplex PCR; TCRdb holds only in-frame clones, not every one. The data show some 180,000 clones, 80% to 95% seen once. This specimen was peripheral blood, taken on day 0 of AZD1222 vaccination. Receptor source: an adult in good health.

This chain uses TRBV7-9 with TRBJ1-2; D gene ambiguous. From germline, CDR1 is SEHNR and CDR2 FQNEAQ (reference sequence). Trimming removed 7 bases at V and 0 bases at J, with 21 bases between. The CDR3 has 17 residues. The CDR3 DNA reads as TGTGCCAGCACCTTTGGCGGAGGGAGTACCTCTAACTATGGCTACACCTTC. Amino acid sequence: CASTFGGGSTSNYGYTF.

This chain connects TRBV29-1 to TRBJ2-1; D is unresolved. CDR1 and CDR2 (germline): SQVTM, ANQGSEA. The ends were cut back, 7 bases at V and 4 bases at J, with 8 bases in the middle. This CDR3 spans 11 amino acids. The CDR3: CSASLYNEQFF. The CDR3 DNA is TGCAGCGCTTCACTATACAATGAGCAGTTCTTC.

The chain recombines TRBV9 with TRBJ1-2; 8 nucleotides align to TRBD1. CDR1 is SGDLS, CDR2 YYNGEE, per germline. The CDR3 extends over 15 amino acids. The J segment lost 2 bases and the V segment lost 3 bases, leaving 6 bases of the junction unmatched. This CDR3 reads CASSATGQANYGYTF. CDR3 sequence (DNA): TGTGCCAGCAGCGCCACGGGACAGGCAAACTATGGCTACACCTTC.

This chain joins TRBV4-1 and TRBJ1-5; no clear D. The CDR3 runs to 16 residues. V gave up 1 base and J gave up 1 base, with 11 bases separating them. The germline V gene has CDR1 MGHRA and CDR2 YSYEKL. The CDR3 nucleotides read TGCGCCAGCAGCCAAGTCCCGGGTGTGAGCAATCAGCCCCAGCATTTT. This sequence encodes CASSQVPGVSNQPQHF.

The J gene is TRBJ1-5, the V gene TRBV15, with D tentatively TRBD1 (6 bases). Between the trimmed V and J ends, which lost 1 base and 3 bases, there was a span of 16 bases. The CDR3 has 17 amino acids. The germline V gene encodes CDR1 LNHNV and CDR2 YYDKDF (reference sequence). The CDR3 sequence is CATSRGQGTGNNQPQHF. The DNA of the CDR3 is TGTGCCACCAGCAGAGGTCAGGGGACGGGGAACAATCAGCCCCAGCATTTT.

The chain joins TRBV6-6 to TRBJ1-6; D is undetermined. Germline V gene sequence: CDR1 MNHNY, CDR2 SVGAGI (reference sequence). Trimming removed 2 bases at V and 8 bases at J, with 10 bases between. This CDR3 region has 14 residues. CDR3: CASSYQTQDSPLHF. The CDR3 bases are TGTGCCAGCAGTTACCAGACCCAGGATTCACCCCTCCACTTT.

Of note for this clone: Other DNA sequences in the same sample also yield this CDR3. The chain has TRBV18 and TRBJ2-1; D perhaps matches TRBD2 (5 bases). The V gene lost 2 bases and the J gene lost 0 bases, with 8 bases spanning the gap. This CDR3 has 15 residues. The germline CDR1 and CDR2 sequences are KGHSH and LQKENI. The CDR3 sequence is CASSPVGSSYNEQFF. CDR3 DNA sequence: TGTGCCAGCTCACCAGTGGGGAGCTCCTACAATGAGCAGTTCTTC.

The chain couples TRBV7-9 to TRBJ2-7, with TRBD1 matching 9 bases. V shed 1 base and J 5 bases; nucleotides not matched to a gene: 12. The germline V gene has CDR1 SEHNR and CDR2 FQNEAQ (reference sequence). CDR3 length: 17 amino acids. The CDR3: CASSLGVGQGVIDEQYF. CDR3 DNA: TGTGCCAGCAGCTTAGGGGTGGGACAGGGAGTAATCGACGAGCAGTACTTC.

Only one count was recorded for this clone. The CDR3 is CASSPSSGGANEQFF. The CDR3 region has the DNA TGTGCCAGCAGCCCGTCTAGCGGGGGAGCCAATGAGCAGTTCTTC. This chain connects TRBV11-2 to TRBJ2-1; 10 nucleotides line up with TRBD2. The CDR3 extends over 15 amino acids. Looked up from germline, CDR1 is SGHAT and CDR2 is FQNNGV. Trimming removed 5 bases from V and 6 bases from J; junction bases left unmatched: 7.

The chain couples TRBV28 to TRBJ1-2; TRBD1 agrees at 10 bases. The CDR3 is 15 residues long. The V and J ends lost 6 bases and 4 bases, in that order; junction bases with no gene match: 8. Germline V gene lookup returns CDR1 MDHEN and CDR2 SYDVKM. The CDR3 DNA sequence: TGTGCCAGCAGGGCCACCGGGACAGGGGTCTATGGCTACACCTTC. Protein product: CASRATGTGVYGYTF.

The CDR3 spells CASSPTPLAGVNTGELFF. The CDR3 nucleotides are TGTGCCAGCAGCCCTACCCCGCTAGCGGGAGTGAACACCGGGGAGCTGTTTTTT. V usage is TRBV4-2 and J usage is TRBJ2-2, with 10 bases lining up with TRBD2. V lost 4 bases, J lost 1 base, and 9 bases stayed unmatched. Looked up from germline, CDR1 is LGHNA and CDR2 is YNFKEQ. There are 18 residues in the CDR3.

The chain combines TRBV10-3 with TRBJ2-3; D uncertain. Trimming stripped 1 base from V and 5 bases from J, with 7 bases between. The CDR3 has 13 residues. CDR1 ENHRY and CDR2 SYGVKD come from the germline V gene. The CDR3 region is CAISEFQLDTQYF. CDR3 nucleotide sequence: TGTGCCATCAGTGAGTTTCAGTTAGATACGCAGTATTTT.

The V and J genes are TRBV5-1 and TRBJ1-4; possibly TRBD1 for D (6 bases). The CDR3 has 15 amino acids. Trimming shortened V by 0 bases and J by 7 bases, and 13 bases separated the two germline ends. Germline V CDR1 and CDR2: SGHRS, YFSETQ. The CDR3 loop reads CASSLGFGTLEKLFF. CDR3 sequence (DNA): TGCGCCAGCAGCTTGGGCTTCGGGACACTTGAAAAACTGTTTTTT.

The rearrangement uses TRBV12-3 or TRBV12-4 and TRBJ2-3; no clear D gene. Trimming took off 4 bases at V and 0 bases at J, with 5 bases between the two ends. This CDR3 has 13 residues. The CDR3 region is CASSSASTDTQYF. DNA for the CDR3: TGTGCCAGCAGTTCAGCTAGCACAGATACGCAGTATTTT.

This clone was observed at least ten times. The sample contains more than one DNA sequence encoding this CDR3. This chain uses TRBV5-1 with TRBJ1-5; possible D gene TRBD1, 6 bases. V was trimmed by 4 bases and J by 8 bases, leaving 16 bases between them. This CDR3 spans 14 amino acids. Germline CDR1 reads SGHRS; CDR2 reads YFSETQ. The CDR3 loop is CASSQTGTVEPQHF. Here the CDR3 DNA reads TGCGCCAGCAGCCAAACAGGGACTGTGGAGCCCCAGCATTTT.

The J gene is TRBJ1-1, the V gene TRBV19, with a tentative D call TRBD1 (5 bases). Trimming stripped 4 bases from V and 4 bases from J, with 10 bases between. The CDR3 has 13 residues. Per germline, CDR1 LNHDA and CDR2 SQIVND (reference sequence). The CDR3 coding sequence is TGTGCCAGTAGTACAGGGTTTAGCACTGAAGCTTTCTTT. It encodes CASSTGFSTEAFF.

The CDR3 nucleotides read TGTGCCAGCAGCAGGAGATCCACCGGGGAGCTGTTTTTT. This sequence encodes CASSRRSTGELFF. The chain carries TRBV11-1 and TRBJ2-2; D remains unclear. Trimming cost V 5 bases and J 4 bases, with 8 bases left between them. This CDR3 comprises 13 residues. Germline V gene sequence: CDR1 SGHAT, CDR2 FQDESV (reference sequence).

This clone was picked up a small number of times. J is TRBJ2-2 and V is TRBV7-3, with a weak D call TRBD1 (6 bases). CDR1 and CDR2 (germline): SGHTA, FQGTGA. Trimming took 2 bases from V and 3 from J, leaving 13 bases between them. This CDR3 comprises 16 residues. The CDR3 region has the DNA TGTGCCAGCAGCTTATTTGGGGGCACGGACACCGGGGAGCTGTTTTTT. Protein product: CASSLFGGTDTGELFF. Looking up the rest from reference TRBV7-3 and TRBJ2-2 gives the full variable domain: GAGVSQTPSNKVTEKGKYVELRCDPISGHTALYWYRQSLGQGPEFLIYFQGTGAADDSGLPNDRFFAVRPEGSVSTLKIQRTERGDSAVYLCASSLFGGTDTGELFFGEGSRLTVL.

The chain employs TRBV18 and TRBJ2-1; 8 bases are shared with TRBD1. Germline assignment: CDR1 KGHSH and CDR2 LQKENI. The length of the CDR3 is 16 residues. The trim removed 1 base at V and 4 bases at J, leaving 6 bases unmatched. The CDR3 sequence: CASSPLTGVSYNEQFF. CDR3 nucleotide sequence: TGTGCCAGCTCACCACTGACAGGGGTATCGTACAATGAGCAGTTCTTC.

This clone has more than one count but fewer than ten. The gene calls are TRBV7-3 and TRBJ1-4; 7 positions agree with TRBD1. V lost 5 bases and J lost 7; bases outside the gene matches: 7. Germline values: CDR1 SGHTA, CDR2 FQGTGA. CDR3 length equals 14 residues. The CDR3 here is CASSVGGMGEKLFF. The CDR3 DNA reads as TGTGCCAGCAGCGTAGGGGGCATGGGTGAAAAACTGTTTTTT.

The chain combines TRBV5-1 with TRBJ2-1; the D gene is possibly TRBD2 (6 bases). The CDR3 extends over 16 amino acids. V lost 6 bases and J lost 0, with 16 bases in between. In germline, CDR1 is SGHRS, CDR2 YFSETQ. CDR3 sequence reads: CASTASTGVSYNEQFF. The CDR3 region has the DNA TGCGCCAGCACAGCTTCGACGGGAGTCTCCTACAATGAGCAGTTCTTC.

As concerns this clone: At one boundary the junction diverges from the germline segment, which might be a read error. The CDR3 is CASSMGLAGRYIEQFF. In nucleotides, the CDR3 is TGTGCCAGCAGTATGGGACTAGCGGGACGCTACATTGAGCAGTTCTTC. The V call is TRBV2, the J call TRBJ2-1, with 13 bases matching TRBD2. CDR1 and CDR2 (germline): SNHLY, FYNNEI. The CDR3 covers 16 residues.

The gene calls are TRBV30 and TRBJ2-7; a possible D gene is TRBD1 (6 bases). Looked up from germline, CDR1 is GTSNPN and CDR2 is SVGIG (reference sequence). This CDR3 is 15 amino acids long. Between the trimmed V and J ends, which lost 4 bases and 2 bases, there was a span of 18 bases. The CDR3 DNA follows: TGTGCCTGGACCCCCCTCGGCAGGGACACCTACGAGCAGTACTTC. It yields the protein CAWTPLGRDTYEQYF.